This entry describes one T cell receptor (beta chain). Sequencing was performed with immunoSEQ multiplex PCR; in TCRdb, only in-frame clones are kept and a portion is missing. This sample has around 99,000 clones; roughly nine tenths occur once, and the top ten carry about 5%. This entry is derived from a study of T cell responses to AZD1222 COVID-19 vaccine. The CDR3 extends over 13 amino acids. Deletions cut 4 bases from V and 5 bases from J, with 9 bases between. Looked up from germline, CDR1 is SGHDT and CDR2 is YYEEEE. This receptor was identified in an adult who received the AZD1222 COVID-19 vaccine. V is TRBV5-6 and J is TRBJ2-2, with D hard to call. This material consisted of peripheral blood, taken 28 days after the second AZD1222 dose. The CDR3 region has the DNA TGTGCCAGCAGCCCTCGTAGAACCGGGGAGCTGTTTTTT. It is translated as CASSPRRTGELFF.